The 2 T cell receptor beta chains below all came from one sample that was sequenced in a study of OX40 agonist ivuxolimab in advanced cancers. Produced via immunoSEQ multiplex PCR; TCRdb's table is partial and in-frame only. The sample has roughly 100,000 clones; 84% are singletons. The sample consisted of CD4+ or CD8+ T cells sorted from blood, taken in a trial of the OX40 agonist ivuxolimab. Receptor source: an adult with an advanced solid tumor such as melanoma, head and neck, liver or kidney cancer.

The gene calls are TRBV4-1 and TRBJ1-1; 10 positions match TRBD1. This CDR3 is 19 amino acids long. Germline-derived CDR1 and CDR2 are MGHRA and YSYEKL. Unmatched junction bases numbered 14, after V lost 4 bases and J lost 0 bases. CDR3: CASSPIRYDRGRMNTEAFF. In DNA, the CDR3 is TGCGCCAGCAGCCCTATCCGGTACGACAGGGGGCGGATGAACACTGAAGCTTTCTTT.

This clone was counted a few times. The chain recombines TRBV11-2 with TRBJ1-2; TRBD1 matches at 7 bases. Germline trimming cut 5 bases from V and 3 bases from J; bases unmatched to any gene: 15. The CDR3 contains 17 residues. CDR1 and CDR2 from the germline V gene are SGHAT and FQNNGV. The CDR3 region is CASSPRNARDSYYGYTF. The CDR3 DNA reads TGTGCCAGCAGCCCTCGCAACGCCCGGGACAGCTACTATGGCTACACCTTC.